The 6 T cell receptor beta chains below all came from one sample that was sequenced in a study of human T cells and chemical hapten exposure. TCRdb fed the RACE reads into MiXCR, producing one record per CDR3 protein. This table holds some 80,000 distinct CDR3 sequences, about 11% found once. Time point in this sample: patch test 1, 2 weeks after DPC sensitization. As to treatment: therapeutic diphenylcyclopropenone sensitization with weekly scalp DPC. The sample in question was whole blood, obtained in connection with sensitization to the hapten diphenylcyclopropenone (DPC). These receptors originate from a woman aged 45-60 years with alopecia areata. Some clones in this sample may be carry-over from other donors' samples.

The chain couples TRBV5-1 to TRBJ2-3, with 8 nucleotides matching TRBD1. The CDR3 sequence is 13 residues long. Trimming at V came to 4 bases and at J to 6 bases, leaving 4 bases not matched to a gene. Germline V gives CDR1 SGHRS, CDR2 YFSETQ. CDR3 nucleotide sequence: TGCGCCAGCAGCAAGGACAGGGCGGATACGCAGTATTTT. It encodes CASSKDRADTQYF.

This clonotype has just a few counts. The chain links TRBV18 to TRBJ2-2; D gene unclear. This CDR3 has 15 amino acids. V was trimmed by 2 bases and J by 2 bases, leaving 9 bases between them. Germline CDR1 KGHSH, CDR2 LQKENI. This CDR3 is CASSPDWTNTGELFF. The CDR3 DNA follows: TGTGCCAGCTCACCAGACTGGACCAACACCGGGGAGCTGTTTTTT.

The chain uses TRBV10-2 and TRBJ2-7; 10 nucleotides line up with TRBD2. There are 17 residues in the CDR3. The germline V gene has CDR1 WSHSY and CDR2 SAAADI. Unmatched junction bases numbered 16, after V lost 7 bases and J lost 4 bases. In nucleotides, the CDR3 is TGCGCCAGCATTAAGGAGCGGGAGGGAGACAAGGGTTACGAGCAGTACTTC. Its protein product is CASIKEREGDKGYEQYF.

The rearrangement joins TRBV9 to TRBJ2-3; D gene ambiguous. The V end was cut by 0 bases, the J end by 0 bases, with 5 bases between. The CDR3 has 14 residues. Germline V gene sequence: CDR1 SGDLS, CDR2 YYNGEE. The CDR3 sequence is CASSVEASTDTQYF. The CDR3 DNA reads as TGTGCCAGCAGCGTAGAGGCCAGCACAGATACGCAGTATTTT.

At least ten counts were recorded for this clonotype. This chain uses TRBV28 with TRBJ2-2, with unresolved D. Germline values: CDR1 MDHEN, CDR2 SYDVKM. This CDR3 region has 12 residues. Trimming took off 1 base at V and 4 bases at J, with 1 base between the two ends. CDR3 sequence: CASSLSTGELFF. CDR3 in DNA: TGTGCCAGCAGTTTATCCACCGGGGAGCTGTTTTTT.

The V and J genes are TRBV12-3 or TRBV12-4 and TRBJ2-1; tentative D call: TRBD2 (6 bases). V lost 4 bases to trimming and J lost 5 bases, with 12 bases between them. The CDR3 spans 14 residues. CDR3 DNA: TGTGCCAGCAGTTCATCTAGCGACAACAATGAGCAGTTCTTC. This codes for CASSSSSDNNEQFF.